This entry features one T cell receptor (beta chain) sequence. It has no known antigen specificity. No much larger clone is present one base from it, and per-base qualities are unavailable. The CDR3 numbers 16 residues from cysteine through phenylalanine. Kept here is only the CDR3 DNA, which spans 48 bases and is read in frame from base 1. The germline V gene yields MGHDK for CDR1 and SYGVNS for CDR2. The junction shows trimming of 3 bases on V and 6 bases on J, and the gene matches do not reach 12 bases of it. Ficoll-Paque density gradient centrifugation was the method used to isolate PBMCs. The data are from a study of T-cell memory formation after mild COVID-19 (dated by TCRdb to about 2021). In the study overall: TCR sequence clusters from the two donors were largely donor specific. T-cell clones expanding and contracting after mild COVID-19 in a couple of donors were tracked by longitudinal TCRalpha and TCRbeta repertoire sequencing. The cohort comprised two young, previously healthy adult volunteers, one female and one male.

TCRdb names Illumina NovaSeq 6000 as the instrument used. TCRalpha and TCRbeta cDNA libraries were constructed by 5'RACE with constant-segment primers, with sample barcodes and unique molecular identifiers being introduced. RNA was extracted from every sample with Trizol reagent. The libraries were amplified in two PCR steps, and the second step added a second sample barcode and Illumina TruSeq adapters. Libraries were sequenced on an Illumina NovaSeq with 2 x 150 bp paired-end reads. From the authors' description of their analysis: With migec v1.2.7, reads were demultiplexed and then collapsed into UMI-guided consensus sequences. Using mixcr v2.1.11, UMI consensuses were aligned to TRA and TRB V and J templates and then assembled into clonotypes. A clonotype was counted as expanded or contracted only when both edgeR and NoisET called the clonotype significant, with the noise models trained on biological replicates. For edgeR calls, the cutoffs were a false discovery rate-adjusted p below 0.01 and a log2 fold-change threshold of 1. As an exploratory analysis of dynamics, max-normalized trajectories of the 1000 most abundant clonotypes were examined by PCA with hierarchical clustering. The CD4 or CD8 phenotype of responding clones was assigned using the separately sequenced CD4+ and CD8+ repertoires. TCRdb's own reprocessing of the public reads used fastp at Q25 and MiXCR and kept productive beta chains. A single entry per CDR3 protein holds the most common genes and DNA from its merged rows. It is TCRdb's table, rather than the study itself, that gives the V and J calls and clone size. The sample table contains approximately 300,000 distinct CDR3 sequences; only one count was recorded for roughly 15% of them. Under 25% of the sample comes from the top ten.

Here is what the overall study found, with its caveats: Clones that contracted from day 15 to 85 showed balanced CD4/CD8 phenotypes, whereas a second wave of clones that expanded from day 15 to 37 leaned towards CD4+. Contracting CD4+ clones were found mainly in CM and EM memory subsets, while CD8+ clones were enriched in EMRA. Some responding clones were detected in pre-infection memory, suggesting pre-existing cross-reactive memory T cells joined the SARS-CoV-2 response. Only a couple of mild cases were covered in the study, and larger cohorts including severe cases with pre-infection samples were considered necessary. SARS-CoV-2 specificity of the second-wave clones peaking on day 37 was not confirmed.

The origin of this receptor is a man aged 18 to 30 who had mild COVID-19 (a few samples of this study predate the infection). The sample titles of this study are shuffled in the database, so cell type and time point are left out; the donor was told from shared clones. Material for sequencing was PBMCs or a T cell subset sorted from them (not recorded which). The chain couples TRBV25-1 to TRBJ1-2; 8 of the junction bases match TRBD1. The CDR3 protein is CASSEAYRGKRDGYTF. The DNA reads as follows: TGTGCCAGCAGTGAGGCGTACAGGGGGAAAAGAGATGGCTACACCTTC.